This paragraph reports one TCR beta chain. CDR3 length: 13 amino acids. Germline values: CDR1 DFQATT, CDR2 SNEGSKA (reference sequence). The data derive from a study of monozygotic twins with inflammatory bowel disease. Reanalyzing the 5' RACE reads, TCRdb keeps one entry per CDR3 protein, without DNA. The specimen's table records more than 75,000 distinct CDR3 sequences. The sequencing sample was made of blood. The clonotype originates from a human donor with ulcerative colitis or Crohn's disease, or a healthy co-twin of an affected twin (not recorded which). This sequence joins TRBV20-1 and TRBJ2-7; TCRdb selects TRBD1, and the lack of DNA leaves this call unchecked. The CDR3 loop is CSARGTGNYEQYF.